Listed here are 31 T cell receptor beta chains from one sample, sequenced in a study of shared clonotypes between healthy human individuals. Method: immunoSEQ multiplex PCR; TCRdb's copy keeps in-frame clones and lacks some. The sample shows under 1,100,000 clones, about four fifths of them seen only once. Material for sequencing was memory CD4+ T cells from PBMCs. Sample subset: CD45RA-negative fraction. The source is a man younger than 35 in good health. Some clones in this sample may be carry-over from other donors' samples.

The V gene is TRBV5-6, the J gene TRBJ2-5, with TRBD2 matching 7 bases. Trimming at V came to 1 base and at J to 4 bases, leaving 7 bases not matched to a gene. The germline V gene encodes CDR1 SGHDT and CDR2 YYEEEE. The CDR3 has 15 residues. The CDR3 reads CASSLFAGAGETQYF. CDR3 DNA sequence: TGTGCCAGCAGCTTGTTCGCGGGAGCTGGAGAGACCCAGTACTTC.

The J gene is TRBJ2-2, the V gene TRBV7-9; no definite D call. V lost 4 bases and J 2 bases, leaving 2 bases between the germline ends. The V gene's germline CDR1 is SEHNR and CDR2 FQNEAQ (reference sequence). The CDR3 totals 12 residues. The CDR3 protein is CASSYNTGELFF. In DNA form, the CDR3 reads TGTGCCAGCAGCTACAACACCGGGGAGCTGTTTTTT. The full variable domain, its missing parts supplied by reference TRBV7-9 and TRBJ2-2, is DTGVSQNPRHKITKRGQNVTFRCDPISEHNRLYWYRQTLGQGPEFLTYFQNEAQLEKSRLLSDRFSAERPKGSFSTLEIQRTEQGDSAMYLCASSYNTGELFFGEGSRLTVL.

As DNA, the CDR3 is TGTGCCAGCAGCTTAGGTGGCCGGGCTAGCGGGAGGGCGCAAGAGACCCAGTACTTC. Encoded protein: CASSLGGRASGRAQETQYF. The chain carries TRBV5-4 and TRBJ2-5; 12 positions match TRBD2. Looked up from germline, CDR1 is SGHNT and CDR2 is YYREEE (reference sequence). This CDR3 is built from 19 residues. With V trimmed by 2 bases and J by 2 bases, 13 bases remained unmatched. Combining the CDR3 with reference TRBV5-4 and TRBJ2-5 gives the whole variable domain ETGVTQSPTHLIKTRGQQVTLRCSSQSGHNTVSWYQQALGQGPQFIFQYYREEENGRGNFPPRFSGLQFPNYSSELNVNALELDDSALYLCASSLGGRASGRAQETQYFGPGTRLLVL.

J is TRBJ2-4 and V is TRBV4-1, with D possibly TRBD2 on 5 matching bases. Germline CDR1 and CDR2: MGHRA and YSYEKL. The CDR3 has 12 residues. V shed 5 bases and J shed 9 bases, with 11 bases lying between them. The CDR3 nucleotides read TGCGCCAGCAGCGTCCCCGAGGGCATTCAGTACTTC. This encodes CASSVPEGIQYF.

This sequence joins TRBV9 and TRBJ2-2; D perhaps matches TRBD1 (6 bases). The CDR3 is 15 amino acids. The V end was cut by 4 bases, the J end by 4 bases, with 14 bases between. The V gene's germline CDR1 is SGDLS and CDR2 YYNGEE. CDR3 DNA sequence: TGTGCCAGCAGCCAATTGCTAGGGGGCACCGGGGAGCTGTTTTTT. Its protein product is CASSQLLGGTGELFF.

The rearrangement links TRBV5-1 to TRBJ1-4, with D perhaps TRBD1 (5 bases). The CDR3 runs 16 residues. V gave up 0 bases and J gave up 7 bases, with 16 bases separating them. Germline CDR1 and CDR2: SGHRS and YFSETQ. This chain's CDR3 is CASSLEGHGGSEKLFF. The CDR3 DNA reads TGCGCCAGCAGCTTGGAAGGGCACGGGGGAAGTGAAAAACTGTTTTTT. The full variable domain, rest sourced from reference TRBV5-1 and TRBJ1-4, is KAGVTQTPRYLIKTRGQQVTLSCSPISGHRSVSWYQQTPGQGLQFLFEYFSETQRNKGNFPGRFSGRQFSNSRSEMNVSTLELGDSALYLCASSLEGHGGSEKLFFGSGTQLSVL.

The rearrangement joins TRBV14 to TRBJ2-2, with 7 bases lining up with TRBD1. The length of the CDR3 is 16 residues. J lost 6 bases, V lost 5 bases, and 12 bases had no gene match. Germline V CDR1 and CDR2: SGHDN, FVKESK. CDR3 in DNA: TGTGCCAGCAGCGCTTTACAGGGGCGAAAAGCCGGGGAGCTGTTTTTT. This translates into CASSALQGRKAGELFF.

The gene calls are TRBV6-4 and TRBJ2-7; D remains unclear. Trimming removed 7 bases at V and 2 bases at J, with 15 bases between. Germline loops: CDR1 MRHNA, CDR2 SNTAGT. The CDR3 length is 14 residues. Written as DNA, the CDR3 is TGTGCCAGCACTCCCGGTTCGGTTGCCTACGAGCAGTACTTC. The encoded protein is CASTPGSVAYEQYF.

The V call is TRBV28, the J call TRBJ2-5, with TRBD1 matching 8 bases. CDR3 length equals 14 residues. Germline V gives CDR1 MDHEN, CDR2 SYDVKM. V dropped 6 bases and J dropped 3; count of bases not matched to a gene: 6. CDR3 nucleotides: TGTGCCAGCAGCCTAAGGACAGGGAAAGAGACCCAGTACTTC. This sequence encodes CASSLRTGKETQYF.

The rearrangement joins TRBV5-4 to TRBJ1-2; TRBD1 agrees at 9 bases. CDR3 length equals 16 residues. The V gene's germline CDR1 is SGHNT and CDR2 YYREEE (reference sequence). V was pared by 0 bases and J by 7 bases, with 10 bases of the junction left unmatched. The CDR3 sequence: CASSLDLGGTGSGYTF. CDR3 DNA sequence: TGTGCCAGCAGCTTGGACTTGGGCGGGACAGGGAGTGGCTACACCTTC.

The rearrangement joins TRBV27 to TRBJ2-2; 7 bases map to TRBD1. V shed 5 bases, J shed 6 bases, and the junction held 6 bases outside the gene matches. Germline V lookup: CDR1 MNHEY, CDR2 SMNVEV (reference sequence). CDR3 length: 14 amino acids. CDR3 sequence reads: CASSRRQGSGELFF. CDR3 bases: TGTGCCAGCAGTCGCAGACAGGGTTCCGGGGAGCTGTTTTTT.

This clone has a handful of counts. J is TRBJ1-1 and V is TRBV18; D not resolved. Germline V gene lookup returns CDR1 KGHSH and CDR2 LQKENI. With 3 bases removed from V and 2 bases from J, the gap between germline ends came to 7 bases. The CDR3 sequence is 13 residues long. CDR3 in DNA: TGTGCCAGCTCACCCGCCTTTAACACTGAAGCTTTCTTT. It codes for CASSPAFNTEAFF.

V and J are TRBV10-3 and TRBJ2-7, with 8 nucleotides matching TRBD1. The CDR3 spans 14 residues. V shed 6 bases, J shed 0 bases, and the junction held 4 bases outside the gene matches. Germline CDR1 and CDR2: ENHRY and SYGVKD. CDR3 nucleotide sequence: TGTGCCATCAGAGACACAGGGGGCTCCTACGAGCAGTACTTC. Protein sequence: CAIRDTGGSYEQYF.

This clone has at least ten counts. The V gene is TRBV7-2, the J gene TRBJ2-7, with 10 positions matching TRBD1. CDR3 length equals 15 residues. CDR1 and CDR2 from the germline V gene are SGHTA and FQGNSA. V shed 5 bases, J shed 2 bases, and the junction held 6 bases outside the gene matches. The CDR3 DNA sequence: TGTGCCAGCAGCGCCCGGGACAGGGGTGCCTACGAGCAGTACTTC. This translates into CASSARDRGAYEQYF.

This clone was counted once. The chain recombines TRBV27 with TRBJ2-7, with D perhaps being TRBD1 or TRBD2 (6 bases each). Germline values: CDR1 MNHEY, CDR2 SMNVEV (reference sequence). CDR3 length: 14 amino acids. V was cut by 2 bases and J by 9 bases, with 17 bases left in between. The CDR3 bases are TGTGCCAGCAGTTTAAATGGTTGGGGGGCTCGGCAGTACTTC. This encodes CASSLNGWGARQYF.

DNA of the CDR3: TGTGCCAGCAGCTTTTCTGGGGTGGGTACTGAAGCTTTCTTT. The encoded protein is CASSFSGVGTEAFF. The J gene is TRBJ1-1, the V gene TRBV7-2; unclear D gene. V lost 3 bases to trimming and J lost 5 bases, with 13 bases between them. CDR1 is SGHTA and CDR2 is FQGNSA in the germline V gene. The CDR3 runs 14 residues.

This clone was seen a handful of times. The J gene is TRBJ1-4, the V gene TRBV25-1; D gene ambiguous. The CDR3 spans 15 residues. Trimming took 6 bases from V and 10 from J, leaving 21 bases between them. The germline CDR1 and CDR2 sequences are MGHDK and SYGVNS. DNA for the CDR3: TGTGCCAGCAGCCCCCCGGGCCACATTTTTGGAAAACTGTTTTTT. It yields the protein CASSPPGHIFGKLFF.

The gene calls are TRBV7-9 and TRBJ1-1, with a tentative D call TRBD1 (5 bases). With 0 bases removed from V and 11 bases from J, the gap between germline ends came to 7 bases. This CDR3 spans 11 amino acids. Germline CDR1 SEHNR, CDR2 FQNEAQ (reference sequence). The CDR3 DNA reads TGTGCCAGCAGCTTAGCCAGGGACGCTTTCTTT. Translating gives CASSLARDAFF.

The table lists this clone with a count of one. Only one base separates this from a far larger clonotype, so it likely reflects a read error. This rearrangement joins TRBV7-9 to TRBJ2-2; 10 nucleotides line up with TRBD2. This CDR3 contains 15 residues. V lost 4 bases to trimming and J lost 1 base; unmatched junction nucleotides: 0. From germline, CDR1 is SEHNR and CDR2 FQNEAQ (reference sequence). CDR3 DNA sequence: TGTGCCAGCAGCTGGACTAGCGGGAACACCGGGGAGCTGTTTTTT. Translation: CASSWTSGNTGELFF.

The chain couples TRBV19 to TRBJ1-3; D gene ambiguous. V was pared by 0 bases and J by 2 bases, with 2 bases between. The germline CDR1 and CDR2 sequences are LNHDA and SQIVND (reference sequence). The CDR3 consists of 13 residues. CDR3 in DNA: TGTGCCAGTAGTATAGAGCCTGGAAACACCATATATTTT. Its translation is CASSIEPGNTIYF.

CDR3 DNA sequence: TGTGCCAGCAGTGCGGACAGGGGAAGCTATGGCTACACCTTC. Residues: CASSADRGSYGYTF. The chain joins TRBV2 to TRBJ1-2; 9 nucleotides line up with TRBD1. The CDR3 consists of 14 residues. Germline lookup yields CDR1 SNHLY and CDR2 FYNNEI. The junction had 4 bases not matched to a gene; V was cut back by 4 bases and J by 4 bases.

The chain couples TRBV13 to TRBJ2-3; D is unresolved. The length of the CDR3 is 11 residues. Germline CDR1 reads PRHDT; CDR2 reads FYEKMQ (reference sequence). Trimming took off 5 bases at V and 6 bases at J, with 6 bases between the two ends. The CDR3 reads CASSPEDTQYF. The CDR3 DNA sequence: TGTGCCAGCAGCCCGGAGGATACGCAGTATTTT.

The chain uses TRBV19 and TRBJ2-5, with D unclear. V was shortened by 3 bases and J by 5 bases, with 16 bases between the two germline ends. Germline loops: CDR1 LNHDA, CDR2 SQIVND (reference sequence). CDR3 length equals 15 residues. The CDR3 DNA follows: TGTGCCAGTAGTATGGGCCTTTCAGCGACGGAGACCCAGTACTTC. It encodes CASSMGLSATETQYF.

The rearrangement links TRBV15 to TRBJ2-5; D gene uncertain. The V gene's germline CDR1 is LNHNV and CDR2 YYDKDF (reference sequence). The CDR3 totals 14 residues. V was trimmed by 3 bases and J by 1 base, leaving 9 bases between them. Here the CDR3 reads CATSRAPSQETQYF. CDR3 in DNA: TGTGCCACCAGCAGGGCCCCCTCCCAAGAGACCCAGTACTTC.

A word on this clone: The junction shows a germline mismatch at one end, possibly a read error. The rearrangement links TRBV10-3 to TRBJ1-4; 9 bases agree with TRBD1. Germline CDR1 is ENHRY and CDR2 is SYGVKD. The CDR3 totals 14 residues. The chain's CDR3 is CATSPGTGYEKLFF. In DNA, the CDR3 is TGTGCCACCAGTCCCGGGACAGGGTATGAAAAACTGTTTTTT.

J is TRBJ1-3 and V is TRBV6-5; no clear D. CDR1 and CDR2 (germline): MNHEY, SVGAGI. V gave up 0 bases and J gave up 5 bases, with 11 bases separating them. The CDR3 runs to 15 residues. CDR3 amino acids: CASSYSSSRRNTIYF. For the CDR3, the DNA is TGTGCCAGCAGTTACTCGTCAAGTCGACGAAACACCATATATTTT.

This clone appeared a single time. The V and J genes are TRBV7-2 and TRBJ2-7, with a possible D match to TRBD1 (5 bases). The CDR3 has 14 amino acids. Trimming shortened V by 4 bases and J by 0 bases, and 10 bases separated the two germline ends. From germline, CDR1 is SGHTA and CDR2 FQGNSA. The CDR3 reads CASSSQASSYEQYF. The CDR3 DNA reads as TGTGCCAGCAGCTCACAGGCGTCCTCCTACGAGCAGTACTTC.

This chain links TRBV4-1 with TRBJ1-3, with D unresolved. V lost 6 bases to trimming and J lost 4 bases, with 19 bases between them. This CDR3 has 16 residues. Germline V gene sequence: CDR1 MGHRA, CDR2 YSYEKL. DNA of the CDR3: TGCGCCAGCAGAAATATATTGGGAGGTGGGGGAAACACCATATATTTT. This gives the protein CASRNILGGGGNTIYF.

The gene calls are TRBV5-4 and TRBJ2-2; no clear D. Germline loops: CDR1 SGHNT, CDR2 YYREEE (reference sequence). Trimming took 0 bases from V and 1 from J, leaving 7 bases between them. The CDR3 has 15 amino acids. CDR3 sequence (DNA): TGTGCCAGCAGCTTGGCCACGGGGAACACCGGGGAGCTGTTTTTT. It translates to CASSLATGNTGELFF. The entire variable domain, with the rest obtained from reference TRBV5-4 and TRBJ2-2, is as follows: ETGVTQSPTHLIKTRGQQVTLRCSSQSGHNTVSWYQQALGQGPQFIFQYYREEENGRGNFPPRFSGLQFPNYSSELNVNALELDDSALYLCASSLATGNTGELFFGEGSRLTVL.

This rearrangement joins TRBV7-3 to TRBJ2-3, with TRBD1 identical over 7 bases. The V gene's germline CDR1 is SGHTA and CDR2 FQGTGA. CDR3 size: 15 residues. Trimming at V came to 5 bases and at J to 2 bases, leaving 7 bases not matched to a gene. CDR3 loop: CASSPRGQLTDTQYF. Here the CDR3 DNA reads TGTGCCAGCAGCCCTCGGGGACAGCTCACAGATACGCAGTATTTT.

The sample holds a few counts of this clone. This rearrangement joins TRBV2 to TRBJ2-1; D is possibly TRBD1 (5 bases). The V and J ends lost 3 bases and 0 bases respectively, with 15 bases between them. Germline CDR1 is SNHLY and CDR2 is FYNNEI. This CDR3 spans 17 amino acids. The CDR3 DNA reads as TGTGCCAGCAGTGAGGGGCTTTTTTCGAGCTCCTACAATGAGCAGTTCTTC. Protein: CASSEGLFSSSYNEQFF.